The 30 T cell receptor beta chains below all came from one sample that was sequenced in a study of technical replicates of blood from a handful of donors. Libraries were prepared by immunoSEQ multiplex PCR; TCRdb keeps only in-frame clonotypes and omits some of them. The sample lists around 77,000 clones, approximately 92% seen once, with 0.41% in the top ten. The sample taken for sequencing was T cells isolated from PBMCs. These receptors were collected from a human donor in good health.

This rearrangement joins TRBV5-1 to TRBJ2-3; TRBD2 agrees at 8 bases. The CDR3 is 14 residues long. Germline trimming cut 4 bases from V and 6 bases from J; bases unmatched to any gene: 7. Germline lookup yields CDR1 SGHRS and CDR2 YFSETQ. The CDR3 loop is CASSPGLAADTQYF. The CDR3, as DNA: TGCGCCAGCAGCCCCGGACTAGCCGCGGATACGCAGTATTTT.

The chain recombines TRBV28 with TRBJ2-7, with D possibly being TRBD1 (6 bases). The ends were cut back, 5 bases at V and 6 bases at J, with 23 bases in the middle. The V gene's germline CDR1 is MDHEN and CDR2 SYDVKM. The CDR3 is made up of 16 amino acids. The CDR3 nucleotides are TGTGCCAGCAGTAAAATCGGACAGTTTTTATATAGCGAGCAGTACTTC. It yields the protein CASSKIGQFLYSEQYF.

V and J are TRBV10-2 and TRBJ2-1; D perhaps matches TRBD1 (6 bases). Germline values: CDR1 WSHSY, CDR2 SAAADI. The V end lost 7 bases, the J end lost 2 bases, and 9 bases lay between the germline ends. CDR3 length: 13 amino acids. CDR3 nucleotides: TGCGCCAGCACACGGGACACCTACAATGAGCAGTTCTTC. Translation: CASTRDTYNEQFF.

CDR3 region: CAWNPTSGSLGTDTQYF. For the CDR3, the DNA is TGTGCCTGGAATCCCACTAGCGGGAGCTTGGGCACAGATACGCAGTATTTT. The rearrangement uses TRBV30 and TRBJ2-3; 11 nucleotides align to TRBD2. CDR3 length: 17 residues. Unmatched junction bases numbered 10, after V lost 4 bases and J lost 1 base. Germline V gives CDR1 GTSNPN, CDR2 SVGIG (reference sequence).

V gene TRBV19 combines with J gene TRBJ2-1, with 14 bases matching TRBD2. The trim removed 5 bases at V and 8 bases at J, leaving 5 bases unmatched. CDR1 is LNHDA and CDR2 is SQIVND in the germline V gene (reference sequence). CDR3 length equals 15 residues. Here the CDR3 reads CASSPEGLAGDEQFF. The CDR3 coding sequence is TGTGCCAGTAGTCCAGAGGGACTAGCGGGAGATGAGCAGTTCTTC. The entire variable domain, with the rest obtained from reference TRBV19 and TRBJ2-1, is as follows: DGGITQSPKYLFRKEGQNVTLSCEQNLNHDAMYWYRQDPGQGLRLIYYSQIVNDFQKGDIAEGYSVSREKKESFPLTVTSAQKNPTAFYLCASSPEGLAGDEQFFGPGTRLTVL.

The chain employs TRBV6-1 and TRBJ2-7, with D perhaps matching TRBD1 (5 bases). V gave up 3 bases and J gave up 5 bases, with 17 bases separating them. The CDR3 totals 15 residues. The V gene's germline CDR1 is MNHNS and CDR2 SASEGT. The CDR3 spells CASSDRGSPLDEQYF. DNA of the CDR3: TGTGCCAGCAGTGATAGGGGCTCCCCCCTAGACGAGCAGTACTTC.

The J gene is TRBJ2-2, the V gene TRBV18; no clear D gene. In germline, CDR1 is KGHSH, CDR2 LQKENI. The V and J ends lost 3 bases and 5 bases respectively, with 16 bases between them. This CDR3 region has 16 residues. The CDR3 spells CASSPAKGSSTGELFF. CDR3 bases: TGTGCCAGCTCACCCGCGAAAGGTAGCAGTACCGGGGAGCTGTTTTTT.

This clone was picked up one time. The chain combines TRBV21-1 with TRBJ1-2; the table's D call, TRBD1, has no DNA check behind it. TRBV21-1 is marked as a pseudogene. The CDR3 loop spans 19 amino acids. DNA for the CDR3: TGTGCCAGCTCCCTTGGGACAGGGCCGGGTTTAGCTAACTACTATGGCTACACCTTC. Translating it yields CASSLGTGPGLANYYGYTF.

CDR3 nucleotides: TGTGCCAGCTCACCAACGCCAGGGCCTATGTATGAAGCTTTCTTT. Translating it yields CASSPTPGPMYEAFF. V usage is TRBV18 and J usage is TRBJ1-1, with D possibly matching TRBD1 (5 bases). V was pared by 2 bases and J by 7 bases, with 17 bases between. The germline V gene encodes CDR1 KGHSH and CDR2 LQKENI. The CDR3 runs 15 residues.

This clone came up once. The CDR3, as DNA: TGTGCCAGCAGCTTAGGAGGACTAGCGGGACACACAGATACGCAGTATTTT. Protein: CASSLGGLAGHTDTQYF. The V gene is TRBV7-3, the J gene TRBJ2-3; 12 bases are shared with TRBD2. The CDR3 has 17 amino acids. Germline V CDR1 and CDR2: SGHTA, FQGTGA. J gave up 2 bases and V 2 bases, and 5 bases lay outside the gene matches. The whole variable domain, remainder taken from reference TRBV7-3 and TRBJ2-3, is GAGVSQTPSNKVTEKGKYVELRCDPISGHTALYWYRQSLGQGPEFLIYFQGTGAADDSGLPNDRFFAVRPEGSVSTLKIQRTERGDSAVYLCASSLGGLAGHTDTQYFGPGTRLTVL.

In nucleotides, the CDR3 is TGTGCCAGCAGCTTGGCTAGCGGGTACCAAGAGACCCAGTACTTC. This codes for CASSLASGYQETQYF. The V and J genes are TRBV5-4 and TRBJ2-5; 8 bases fit TRBD2. After removal of 0 bases from V and 0 bases from J, the junction contained 1 base not matched to a gene. Germline CDR1 SGHNT, CDR2 YYREEE (reference sequence). The CDR3 is 15 amino acids.

This clone was seen more than once but under ten times. The chain joins TRBV19 to TRBJ2-7; a possible D gene is TRBD2 (5 bases). Germline lookup yields CDR1 LNHDA and CDR2 SQIVND (reference sequence). The V and J ends lost 3 bases and 4 bases respectively, with 25 bases between them. The CDR3 contains 18 residues. CDR3 region: CASSISAQNEGRAYEQYF. DNA of the CDR3: TGTGCCAGTAGTATTAGCGCCCAAAACGAAGGACGGGCGTACGAGCAGTACTTC.

The genes are TRBV19 and TRBJ1-5; TRBD1 matches at 7 bases. This CDR3 has 14 residues. V was clipped by 8 bases and J by 0 bases; unmatched bases: 4. Per the germline V gene, CDR1 is LNHDA and CDR2 is SQIVND (reference sequence). CDR3 in amino acids: CASGQVLSNQPQHF. CDR3 sequence (DNA): TGTGCCAGTGGACAGGTCCTTAGCAATCAGCCCCAGCATTTT. The complete variable domain, with remaining parts taken from reference TRBV19 and TRBJ1-5, reads DGGITQSPKYLFRKEGQNVTLSCEQNLNHDAMYWYRQDPGQGLRLIYYSQIVNDFQKGDIAEGYSVSREKKESFPLTVTSAQKNPTAFYLCASGQVLSNQPQHFGDGTRLSIL.

This clone was found once. The gene calls are TRBV27 and TRBJ1-2; 8 bases are shared with TRBD1. The junction had 5 bases not matched to a gene; V was cut back by 5 bases and J by 0 bases. Per the germline V gene, CDR1 is MNHEY and CDR2 is SMNVEV (reference sequence). The CDR3 is 15 amino acids. CDR3 in DNA: TGTGCCAGCAGTCCAGGGGGCTTCGCTAACTATGGCTACACCTTC. Translating gives CASSPGGFANYGYTF.

This clone came up once. The genes are TRBV5-1 and TRBJ2-1, with 8 bases that match TRBD2. The germline CDR1 and CDR2 sequences are SGHRS and YFSETQ. There are 13 residues in the CDR3. Losses at the gene ends were 9 bases for V and 10 bases for J; bases not matched to a gene: 12. This CDR3 reads CATLGASGHEQFF. CDR3 DNA sequence: TGCGCCACTTTAGGTGCTAGCGGGCACGAGCAGTTCTTC.

The CDR3 sequence: CASSLSSSYNEQFF. The CDR3 DNA reads as TGTGCCAGCAGCTTAAGTAGCTCCTACAATGAGCAGTTCTTC. J is TRBJ2-1 and V is TRBV5-6; no definite D call. Germline assignment: CDR1 SGHDT and CDR2 YYEEEE. V was cut by 2 bases and J by 0 bases, with 6 bases left in between. The CDR3 covers 14 residues.

The genes are TRBV9 and TRBJ1-2; possibly TRBD1 for D (5 bases). The CDR3 is 14 amino acids. Germline loops: CDR1 SGDLS, CDR2 YYNGEE. The V end lost 0 bases, the J end lost 4 bases, and 10 bases lay between the germline ends. DNA for the CDR3: TGTGCCAGCAGCGTAGGACAGACCTCCTATGGCTACACCTTC. This encodes CASSVGQTSYGYTF.

The CDR3 protein is CAWDRLYYGYTF. The CDR3 DNA reads TGTGCCTGGGACAGGCTTTACTATGGCTACACCTTC. J is TRBJ1-2 and V is TRBV30; D perhaps matches TRBD1 (6 bases). From germline, CDR1 is GTSNPN and CDR2 SVGIG (reference sequence). CDR3 size: 12 residues. Trimming pared 5 bases from V and 3 bases from J, leaving 10 bases between.

This chain uses TRBV15 with TRBJ2-7; tentative D call: TRBD2 (5 bases). Germline CDR1 LNHNV, CDR2 YYDKDF (reference sequence). The CDR3 loop spans 13 amino acids. V dropped 1 base and J dropped 7 bases, with 11 bases sitting between them. The CDR3 DNA follows: TGTGCCACCAGCAGAGGACCCACGGGGGAGCAGTACTTC. Its protein product is CATSRGPTGEQYF.

The chain has TRBV25-1 and TRBJ1-1, with a possible D match to TRBD1 (6 bases). The germline CDR1 and CDR2 sequences are MGHDK and SYGVNS. The CDR3 contains 15 residues. Trimming cost V 8 bases and J 4 bases, with 20 bases left between them. The CDR3 bases are TGTGCCAGCGCGGACAGCGTCTGGCCCACCACTGAAGCTTTCTTT. This encodes CASADSVWPTTEAFF.

This chain uses TRBV19 with TRBJ2-7; TRBD1 matches at 9 bases. Trimming cost V 5 bases and J 3 bases; bases outside gene matches: 5. CDR3 length: 14 amino acids. Germline CDR1 is LNHDA and CDR2 is SQIVND (reference sequence). As DNA, the CDR3 is TGTGCCAGTAGTCGCGGGACAGGGATCTACGAGCAGTACTTC. This encodes CASSRGTGIYEQYF. Based on the CDR3 plus reference TRBV19 and TRBJ2-7, the full variable domain is DGGITQSPKYLFRKEGQNVTLSCEQNLNHDAMYWYRQDPGQGLRLIYYSQIVNDFQKGDIAEGYSVSREKKESFPLTVTSAQKNPTAFYLCASSRGTGIYEQYFGPGTRLTVT.

Only one count was recorded for this clone. The rearrangement uses TRBV21-1 and TRBJ2-7; the table's D gene call, TRBD1, was not cross checked with the DNA. TRBV21-1 counts as a pseudogene. The CDR3 consists of 15 residues. This CDR3 reads CASSKVGRASNEQYF. Here the CDR3 DNA reads TGTGCCAGCAGCAAAGTTGGCAGGGCTTCAAACGAGCAGTACTTC.

This chain joins TRBV18 and TRBJ1-5; weak D call: TRBD1 (5 bases). Trimming took off 1 base at V and 4 bases at J, with 17 bases between the two ends. The CDR3 extends over 17 amino acids. Per the germline V gene, CDR1 is KGHSH and CDR2 is LQKENI. CDR3 coding DNA: TGTGCCAGCTCACCACGGAGGGGCCAGGGAGAAAATCAGCCCCAGCATTTT. Its protein is CASSPRRGQGENQPQHF. Combining the CDR3 with reference TRBV18 and TRBJ1-5 gives the whole variable domain NAGVMQNPRHLVRRRGQEARLRCSPMKGHSHVYWYRQLPEEGLKFMVYLQKENIIDESGMPKERFSAEFPKEGPSILRIQQVVRGDSAAYFCASSPRRGQGENQPQHFGDGTRLSIL.

This clone was counted a single time. This chain links TRBV15 with TRBJ2-5; D might be TRBD1 (5 bases). Per the germline V gene, CDR1 is LNHNV and CDR2 is YYDKDF (reference sequence). V was trimmed by 1 base and J by 3 bases, leaving 9 bases between them. The CDR3 runs 14 residues. The DNA for the CDR3 is TGTGCCACCAGCAGAGGAGAAGGGGAAGAGACCCAGTACTTC. Protein product: CATSRGEGEETQYF.

CDR3 coding DNA: TGTGCCAGCAGTCGTACGACAGGAACATCCCAGCATTTT. Amino acids: CASSRTTGTSQHF. This chain joins TRBV6-5 and TRBJ1-5, with a weak D call TRBD1 (6 bases). Per germline, CDR1 MNHEY and CDR2 SVGAGI. The CDR3 consists of 13 residues. The V end was cut by 5 bases, the J end by 11 bases, with 16 bases between.

The chain couples TRBV6-6 to TRBJ1-1; TRBD1 might be the D (6 bases). The length of the CDR3 is 13 residues. V was cut by 4 bases and J by 4 bases, with 10 bases left in between. CDR1 and CDR2 from the germline V gene are MNHNY and SVGAGI (reference sequence). The CDR3 DNA sequence: TGTGCCAGCAGTTCAGGGGAGGGCACTGAAGCTTTCTTT. Protein: CASSSGEGTEAFF.

The genes are TRBV27 and TRBJ1-1, with TRBD1 matching 9 bases. The CDR3 totals 15 residues. CDR1 is MNHEY, CDR2 SMNVEV, per germline (reference sequence). The V gene end was trimmed by 6 bases and the J gene end by 3 bases; junction bases not matched to a gene: 8. Written as DNA, the CDR3 is TGTGCCAGCAGGAAGGTGGGACAGGGATACACTGAAGCTTTCTTT. This codes for CASRKVGQGYTEAFF.

This chain joins TRBV27 and TRBJ1-1, with TRBD1 matching over 8 bases. The J segment lost 1 base and the V segment lost 6 bases, leaving 16 bases of the junction unmatched. There are 18 residues in the CDR3. Germline V gene data show CDR1 as MNHEY and CDR2 as SMNVEV (reference sequence). The CDR3 sequence: CASSLLWAQGAGNTEAFF. In DNA form, the CDR3 reads TGTGCCAGCAGCCTATTATGGGCTCAGGGGGCTGGGAACACTGAAGCTTTCTTT.

The chain links TRBV11-2 to TRBJ2-1, with no clear D. Germline lookup yields CDR1 SGHAT and CDR2 FQNNGV. This CDR3 region has 12 residues. Trimming left V 3 bases short and J 3 bases short, with 3 bases between. This CDR3 is CASSLYYNEQFF. The CDR3 DNA reads as TGTGCCAGCAGCTTGTACTACAATGAGCAGTTCTTC.

The V gene is TRBV28, the J gene TRBJ2-7, with D perhaps TRBD1 (5 bases). There are 14 residues in the CDR3. The V gene lost 3 bases and the J gene lost 4 bases, with 13 bases spanning the gap. From germline, CDR1 is MDHEN and CDR2 SYDVKM. The CDR3 region is CASSFIGQRYEQYF. CDR3 coding DNA: TGTGCCAGCAGTTTCATCGGACAAAGGTACGAGCAGTACTTC.